This T cell receptor beta chain was sequenced for a study of shared clonotypes between healthy human individuals. Donors were Caucasian adults residing in Nashville, Tennessee, USA. The germline V gene encodes CDR1 MNHEY and CDR2 SMNVEV (reference sequence). This CDR3 is 13 amino acids long. About this clone itself: Its antigen is as yet unknown. One end of the junction is discordant with germline, which a read error may explain. The sample carries other DNA sequences with the same CDR3.

Overall study results and limits: Naive CD4 clonotypes overlapped across several donors at roughly 5%. Sequencing depth was expected to affect clonotype sharing among donors.

Original handling: Filtering differed since immunoSEQ provided only junctions, with no quality scores. The protocol was immunoSEQ multiplex PCR, while the TCRdb copy is restricted to in-frame clones and leaves out a portion. Clone size and V and J calls were adopted from that table, with D and trimming inferred from the DNA. This sample has about 1.1 million clones; about 84% occur once, and the top ten carry 0.52%. The receptor was isolated from a young man in good health. Some clones in this sample may be carry-over from other donors' samples. Sequencing was carried out using memory CD4+ T cells from PBMCs. As for subset: CD45RA-negative fraction. The J gene is TRBJ1-2, the V gene TRBV27, with a tentative D call TRBD1 (6 bases). CDR3 residues: CASKGGGDYGYTF. DNA of the CDR3: TGTGCCAGCAAAGGGGGAGGGGACTACGGCTACACCTTC.